This T cell receptor beta chain came from a study of T cell changes during pregnancy in multiple sclerosis. Here immunoSEQ multiplex PCR was the method, and the copy in TCRdb shows in-frame clones only, minus some. The sample carries some 37,000 clones, 91% recorded once. Germline lookup yields CDR1 SGHRS and CDR2 YFSETQ. The CDR3 loop spans 14 amino acids. The J segment lost 3 bases and the V segment lost 0 bases, leaving 3 bases of the junction unmatched. Sequenced here: CD8+ T cells from peripheral blood mononuclear cells, sampled after pregnancy. The receptor was derived from a female donor with multiple sclerosis, enrolled in a pregnancy study. The genes are TRBV5-1 and TRBJ2-7, with 7 positions matching TRBD2. The CDR3 region is CASSLDREGYEQYF. DNA of the CDR3: TGCGCCAGCAGCTTGGATAGGGAGGGCTACGAGCAGTACTTC. The variable domain in full, with the rest retrieved from reference TRBV5-1 and TRBJ2-7, is KAGVTQTPRYLIKTRGQQVTLSCSPISGHRSVSWYQQTPGQGLQFLFEYFSETQRNKGNFPGRFSGRQFSNSRSEMNVSTLELGDSALYLCASSLDREGYEQYFGPGTRLTVT.